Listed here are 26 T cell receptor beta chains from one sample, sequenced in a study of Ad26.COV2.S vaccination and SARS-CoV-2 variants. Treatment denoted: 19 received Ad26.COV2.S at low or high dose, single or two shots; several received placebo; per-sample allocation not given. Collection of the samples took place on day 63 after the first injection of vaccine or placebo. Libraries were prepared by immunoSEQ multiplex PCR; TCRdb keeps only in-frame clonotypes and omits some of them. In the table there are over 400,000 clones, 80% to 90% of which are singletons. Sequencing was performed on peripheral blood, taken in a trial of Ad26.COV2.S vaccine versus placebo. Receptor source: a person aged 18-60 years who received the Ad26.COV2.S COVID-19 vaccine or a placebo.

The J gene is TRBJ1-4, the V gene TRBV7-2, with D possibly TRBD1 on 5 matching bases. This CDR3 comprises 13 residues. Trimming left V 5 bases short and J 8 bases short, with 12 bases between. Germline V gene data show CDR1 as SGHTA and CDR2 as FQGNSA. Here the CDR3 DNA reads TGTGCCAGCAGCCCCCGGGGGTCGGAAAAACTGTTTTTT. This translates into CASSPRGSEKLFF.

The chain's CDR3 is CASRTGLAGGEQFF. The CDR3 nucleotides read TGTGCCAGCAGGACGGGACTAGCGGGGGGAGAGCAGTTCTTC. The rearrangement links TRBV6-5 to TRBJ2-1; 15 nucleotides line up with TRBD2. The ends lost 6 bases at V and 10 bases at J; junction bases unmatched: 4. The CDR3 totals 14 residues. CDR1 MNHEY and CDR2 SVGAGI come from the germline V gene.

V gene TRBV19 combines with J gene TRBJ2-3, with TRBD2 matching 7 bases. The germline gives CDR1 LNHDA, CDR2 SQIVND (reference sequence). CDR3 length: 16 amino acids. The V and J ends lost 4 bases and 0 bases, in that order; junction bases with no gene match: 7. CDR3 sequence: CASSRTSLSSTDTQYF. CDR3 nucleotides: TGTGCCAGTAGTAGGACTAGTTTATCTAGCACAGATACGCAGTATTTT. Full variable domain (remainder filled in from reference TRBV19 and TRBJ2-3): DGGITQSPKYLFRKEGQNVTLSCEQNLNHDAMYWYRQDPGQGLRLIYYSQIVNDFQKGDIAEGYSVSREKKESFPLTVTSAQKNPTAFYLCASSRTSLSSTDTQYFGPGTRLTVL.

CDR3 bases: TGTGCCAGCAGCTTGACTAGCAGTGGTGAGCAGTACGTC. Translation: CASSLTSSGEQYV. This rearrangement joins TRBV7-2 to TRBJ2-7; 7 bases are shared with TRBD2. Trimming at V came to 3 bases and at J to 7 bases, leaving 6 bases not matched to a gene. The CDR3 length is 13 residues. CDR1 is SGHTA and CDR2 is FQGNSA in the germline V gene.

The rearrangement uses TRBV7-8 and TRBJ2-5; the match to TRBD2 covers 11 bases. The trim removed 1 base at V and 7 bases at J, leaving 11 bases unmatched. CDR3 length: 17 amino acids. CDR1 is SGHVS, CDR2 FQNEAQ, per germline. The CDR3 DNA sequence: TGTGCCAGCAGCTTAGTTCACCTAGCGGGAGGCCGGGGGACCCAGTACTTC. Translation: CASSLVHLAGGRGTQYF.

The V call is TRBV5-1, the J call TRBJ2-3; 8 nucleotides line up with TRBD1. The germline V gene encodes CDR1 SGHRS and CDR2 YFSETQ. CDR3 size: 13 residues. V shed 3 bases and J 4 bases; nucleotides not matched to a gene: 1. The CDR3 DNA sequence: TGCGCCAGCAGCTCAGGGGGCCCAGATACGCAGTATTTT. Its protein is CASSSGGPDTQYF.

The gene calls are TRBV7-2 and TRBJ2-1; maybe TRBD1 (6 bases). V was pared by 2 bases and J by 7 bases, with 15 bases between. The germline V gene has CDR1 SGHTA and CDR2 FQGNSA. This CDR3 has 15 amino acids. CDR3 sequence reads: CASSLRRAQGNEQFF. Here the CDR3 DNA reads TGTGCCAGCAGCTTACGGCGGGCCCAGGGGAATGAGCAGTTCTTC.

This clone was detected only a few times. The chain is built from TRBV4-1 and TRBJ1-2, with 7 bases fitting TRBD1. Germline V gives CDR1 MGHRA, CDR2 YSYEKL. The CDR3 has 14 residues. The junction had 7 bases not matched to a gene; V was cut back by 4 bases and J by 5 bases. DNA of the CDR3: TGCGCCAGCAGCCGTCCGGGACAGCGATATGGCTACACCTTC. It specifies CASSRPGQRYGYTF.

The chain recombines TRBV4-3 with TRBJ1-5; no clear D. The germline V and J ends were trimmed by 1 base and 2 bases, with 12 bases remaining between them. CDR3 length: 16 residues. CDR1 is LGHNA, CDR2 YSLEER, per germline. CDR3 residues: CASSQVYDWGNQPQHF. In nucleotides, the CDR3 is TGCGCCAGCAGCCAAGTCTACGATTGGGGCAATCAGCCCCAGCATTTT.

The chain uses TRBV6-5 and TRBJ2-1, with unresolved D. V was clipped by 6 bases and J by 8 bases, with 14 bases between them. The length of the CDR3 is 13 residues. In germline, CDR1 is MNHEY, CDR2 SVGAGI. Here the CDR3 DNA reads TGTGCCAGCAGAAGATCGAGCGCCTATGAGCAGTTCTTC. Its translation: CASRRSSAYEQFF.

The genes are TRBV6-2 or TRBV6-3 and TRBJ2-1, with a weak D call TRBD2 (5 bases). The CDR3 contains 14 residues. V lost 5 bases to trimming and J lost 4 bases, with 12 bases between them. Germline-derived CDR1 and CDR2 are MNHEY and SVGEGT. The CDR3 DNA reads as TGTGCCAGCAGTCTTCGGGGTAATTACAATGAGCAGTTCTTC. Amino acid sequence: CASSLRGNYNEQFF.

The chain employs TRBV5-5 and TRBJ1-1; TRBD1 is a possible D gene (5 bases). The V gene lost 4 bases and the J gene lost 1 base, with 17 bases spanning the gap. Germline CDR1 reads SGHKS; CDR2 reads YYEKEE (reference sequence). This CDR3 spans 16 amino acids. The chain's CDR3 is CASSPFAGMENTEAFF. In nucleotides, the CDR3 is TGTGCCAGCAGCCCATTCGCAGGGATGGAGAACACTGAAGCTTTCTTT.

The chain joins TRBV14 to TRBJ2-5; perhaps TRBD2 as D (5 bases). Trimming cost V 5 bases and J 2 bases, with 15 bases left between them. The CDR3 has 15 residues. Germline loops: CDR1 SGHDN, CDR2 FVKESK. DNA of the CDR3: TGTGCCAGCAGCGCGCGGGCGAGACTTCAAGAGACCCAGTACTTC. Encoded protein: CASSARARLQETQYF.

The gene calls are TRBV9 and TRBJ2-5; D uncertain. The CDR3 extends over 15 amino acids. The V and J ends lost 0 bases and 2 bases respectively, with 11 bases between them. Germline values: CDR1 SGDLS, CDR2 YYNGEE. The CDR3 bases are TGTGCCAGCAGCGTAGGGGCAGTAACTCAAGAGACCCAGTACTTC. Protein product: CASSVGAVTQETQYF.

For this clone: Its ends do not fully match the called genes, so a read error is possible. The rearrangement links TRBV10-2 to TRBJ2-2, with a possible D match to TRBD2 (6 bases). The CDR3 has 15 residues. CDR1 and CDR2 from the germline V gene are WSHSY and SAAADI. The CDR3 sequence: CASNEGGPLTGELFF. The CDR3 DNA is TGCGCCAGCAATGAGGGAGGTCCCTTGACCGGGGAGCTGTTTTTT.

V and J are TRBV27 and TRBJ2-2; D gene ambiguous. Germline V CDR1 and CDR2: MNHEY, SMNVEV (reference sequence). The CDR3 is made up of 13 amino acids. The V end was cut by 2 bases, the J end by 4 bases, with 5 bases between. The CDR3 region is CASSLVFTGELFF. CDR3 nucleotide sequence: TGTGCCAGCAGTTTAGTGTTCACCGGGGAGCTGTTTTTT.

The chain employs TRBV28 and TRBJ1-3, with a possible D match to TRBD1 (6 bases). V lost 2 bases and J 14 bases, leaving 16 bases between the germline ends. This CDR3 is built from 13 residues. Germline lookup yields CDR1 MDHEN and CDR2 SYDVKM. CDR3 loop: CASSLGWGPRVYF. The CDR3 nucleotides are TGTGCCAGCAGTTTAGGGTGGGGGCCCCGTGTATATTTT.

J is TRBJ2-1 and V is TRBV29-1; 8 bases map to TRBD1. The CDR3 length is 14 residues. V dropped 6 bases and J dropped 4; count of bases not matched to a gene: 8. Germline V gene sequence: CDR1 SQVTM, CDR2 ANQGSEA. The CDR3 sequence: CSVLGTGIYNEQFF. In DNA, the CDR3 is TGCAGCGTCCTCGGGACAGGAATTTACAATGAGCAGTTCTTC.

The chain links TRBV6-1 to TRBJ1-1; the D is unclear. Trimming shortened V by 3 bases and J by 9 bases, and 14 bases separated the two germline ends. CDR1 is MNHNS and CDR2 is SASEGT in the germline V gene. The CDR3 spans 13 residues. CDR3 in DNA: TGTGCCAGCAGTGACCCCCAGTCAGACAAAGCTTTCTTT. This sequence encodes CASSDPQSDKAFF.

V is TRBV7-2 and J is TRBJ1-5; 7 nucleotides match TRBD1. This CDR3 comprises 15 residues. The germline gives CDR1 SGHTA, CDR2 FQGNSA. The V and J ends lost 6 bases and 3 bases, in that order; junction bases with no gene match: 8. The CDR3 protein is CASSFRQGLNQPQHF. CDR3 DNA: TGTGCCAGCAGTTTTCGACAGGGCCTCAATCAGCCCCAGCATTTT.

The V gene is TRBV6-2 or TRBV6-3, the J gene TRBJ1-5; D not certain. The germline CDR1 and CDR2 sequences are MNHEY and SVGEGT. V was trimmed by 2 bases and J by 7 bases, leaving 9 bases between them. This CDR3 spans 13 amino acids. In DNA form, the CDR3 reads TGTGCCAGCAGTTACCGTATCCGGCAGCCCCAGCATTTT. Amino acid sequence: CASSYRIRQPQHF.

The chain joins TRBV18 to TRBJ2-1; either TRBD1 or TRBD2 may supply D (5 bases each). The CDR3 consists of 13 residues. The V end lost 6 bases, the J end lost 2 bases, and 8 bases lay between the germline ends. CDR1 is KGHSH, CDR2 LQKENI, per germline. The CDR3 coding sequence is TGTGCCAGCTCCCGGGGCGCCTACAATGAGCAGTTCTTC. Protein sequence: CASSRGAYNEQFF. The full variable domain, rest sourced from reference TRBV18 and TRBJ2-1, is NAGVMQNPRHLVRRRGQEARLRCSPMKGHSHVYWYRQLPEEGLKFMVYLQKENIIDESGMPKERFSAEFPKEGPSILRIQQVVRGDSAAYFCASSRGAYNEQFFGPGTRLTVL.

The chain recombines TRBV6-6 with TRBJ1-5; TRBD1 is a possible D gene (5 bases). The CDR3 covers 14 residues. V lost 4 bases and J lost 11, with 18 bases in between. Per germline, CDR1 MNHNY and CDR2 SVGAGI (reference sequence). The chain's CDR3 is CASSSRQPEATQHF. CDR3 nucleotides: TGTGCCAGCAGTTCGCGACAGCCAGAAGCGACCCAGCATTTT.

The CDR3 DNA follows: TGTGCCAGCAGCCAAGGAGGAAATGGCTACACCTTC. Encoded protein: CASSQGGNGYTF. V is TRBV14 and J is TRBJ1-2; D is unclear. This CDR3 comprises 12 residues. V lost 1 base to trimming and J lost 6 bases, with 6 bases between them. Germline assignment: CDR1 SGHDN and CDR2 FVKESK.

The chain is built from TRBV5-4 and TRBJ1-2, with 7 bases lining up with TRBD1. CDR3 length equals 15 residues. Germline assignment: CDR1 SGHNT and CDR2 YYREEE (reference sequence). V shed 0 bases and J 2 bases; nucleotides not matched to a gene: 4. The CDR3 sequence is CASSLGTGTNYGYTF. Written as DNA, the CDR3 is TGTGCCAGCAGCTTGGGGACAGGTACAAACTATGGCTACACCTTC.

The CDR3 is CATTKQGGQPQHF. For the CDR3, the DNA is TGTGCCACCACGAAACAGGGTGGACAGCCCCAGCATTTT. This chain joins TRBV2 and TRBJ1-5, with D possibly matching TRBD1 (6 bases). V was pared by 10 bases and J by 7 bases, with 17 bases between. Germline V gene data show CDR1 as SNHLY and CDR2 as FYNNEI. The CDR3 is made up of 13 amino acids.